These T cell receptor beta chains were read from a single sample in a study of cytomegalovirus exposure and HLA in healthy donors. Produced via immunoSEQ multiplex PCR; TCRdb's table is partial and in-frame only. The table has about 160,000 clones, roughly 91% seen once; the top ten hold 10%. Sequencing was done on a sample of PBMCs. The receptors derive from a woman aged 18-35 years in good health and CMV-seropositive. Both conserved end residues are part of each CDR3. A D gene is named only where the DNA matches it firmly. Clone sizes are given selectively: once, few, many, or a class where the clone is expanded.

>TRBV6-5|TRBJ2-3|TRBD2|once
TGTGCCAGCAGAAGTGGGGAGGGAAGCACAGATACGCAGTATTTT
CASRSGEGSTDTQYF
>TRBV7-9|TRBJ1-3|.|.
TGTGCCAGCAGCTTGCTTCCCGTGGCTTTTGGAAACACCATATATTTT
CASSLLPVAFGNTIYF
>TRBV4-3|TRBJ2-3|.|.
TGCGCCAGCAGCCAAGAGGCCCCCGGGCGGGGTCCGCAGTATTTT
CASSQEAPGRGPQYF
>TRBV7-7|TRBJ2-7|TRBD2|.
TGTGCTAGCAGCTTAGGCCTAGCGGGAGTGGCTGAGCAGTACTTC
CASSLGLAGVAEQYF
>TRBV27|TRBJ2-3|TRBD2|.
TGTGCCAGCAGCTACTTATCCTTACCTAGCGGGAAGAAGGTAGATACGCAGTATTTT
CASSYLSLPSGKKVDTQYF
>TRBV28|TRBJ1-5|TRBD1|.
TGTGCCAGCAGTTTTATGACAGGGGGGAACAATCAGCCCCAGCATTTT
CASSFMTGGNNQPQHF
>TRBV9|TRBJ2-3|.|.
TGTGCCAGCAGCCTTGAGGATACGCAGTATTTT
CASSLEDTQYF
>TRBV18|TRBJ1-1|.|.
TGTGCCAGCTCCCCCCTTTTTCCGAACACTGAAGCTTTCTTT
CASSPLFPNTEAFF
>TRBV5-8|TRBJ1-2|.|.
TGTGCCAGCAGCTTTGAAGCCTATGGCTACACCTTC
CASSFEAYGYTF
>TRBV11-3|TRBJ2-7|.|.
TGTGCCAGCAAGGGCAGGGACTCCTACGAGCAGTACTTC
CASKGRDSYEQYF
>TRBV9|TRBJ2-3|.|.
TGTGCCAGCAGCGTAGGAGCAGATACGCAGTATTTT
CASSVGADTQYF
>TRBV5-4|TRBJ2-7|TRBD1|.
TGTGCCAGCAGCGGTGGACAGGACTCCTACGAGCAGTACTTC
CASSGGQDSYEQYF
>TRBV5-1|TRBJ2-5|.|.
TGCGCCAGCAGCTTGTCAGAAGAGACCCAGTACTTC
CASSLSEETQYF
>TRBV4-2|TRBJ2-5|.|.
TGTGCCAGCAGCCAGGTGCGGGGGCCGACGGAGACCCAGTACTTC
CASSQVRGPTETQYF
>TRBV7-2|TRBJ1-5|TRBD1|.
TGTGCCAGCAGCTTAGAGGGACAGGGAGGTCAGCCCCAGCATTTT
CASSLEGQGGQPQHF
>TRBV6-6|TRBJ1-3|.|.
TGTGCCAGCAACACCAGGGTTCTACGCTCTGGAAACACCATATATTTT
CASNTRVLRSGNTIYF
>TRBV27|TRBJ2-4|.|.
TGTGCCAGCAGTTTAGCGGAGCCGGTCGGCATTCAGTACTTC
CASSLAEPVGIQYF
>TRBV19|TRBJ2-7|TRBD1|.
TGTGCCAGTAGTAAGGACAGGTTCCCCTACGAGCAGTACTTC
CASSKDRFPYEQYF
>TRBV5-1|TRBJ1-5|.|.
TGCGCCAGCAGTATGGACTGGGGTAGCAATCAGCCCCAGCATTTT
CASSMDWGSNQPQHF
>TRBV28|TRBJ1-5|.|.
TGTGCCAGCAGTTCCGGTTGGCAGCCCCAGCATTTT
CASSSGWQPQHF
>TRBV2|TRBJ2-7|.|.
TGTGCCAGCAACCCCCTACCCGGGGACGAGCAGTACTTC
CASNPLPGDEQYF
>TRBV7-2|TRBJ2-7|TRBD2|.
TGTGCCAGCAGGTTTCCCGGGACTAGCGCCGAGCAGTACTTC
CASRFPGTSAEQYF
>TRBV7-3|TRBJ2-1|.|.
TGTGCCAGCAGCATCGGTGGAGTAGCGGAGCAGTTCTTC
CASSIGGVAEQFF
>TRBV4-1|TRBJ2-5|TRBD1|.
TGCGCCAGCAGCCAAGATACGTTCAGGGGGCCTGGGGAGACCCAGTACTTC
CASSQDTFRGPGETQYF
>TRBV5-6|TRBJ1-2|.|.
TGTGCCAGCAGCTTCGGGCAGGGGAACTATGGCTACACCTTC
CASSFGQGNYGYTF
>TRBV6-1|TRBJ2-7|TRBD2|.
TGTGCCAGCAGTGAAGGCCCTAGCGGCTACGAGCAGTACTTC
CASSEGPSGYEQYF
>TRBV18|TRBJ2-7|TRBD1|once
TGTGCCAGCTCCCCTGGACAGGGGGGACCCGAGCAGTACTTC
CASSPGQGGPEQYF
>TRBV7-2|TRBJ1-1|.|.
TGTGCCAGCAGCTTAGACCAGTGGAACACTGAAGCTTTCTTT
CASSLDQWNTEAFF
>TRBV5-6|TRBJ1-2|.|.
TGTGCCAGCAGCTTGAACGGGAAAACCGCTAACTATGGCTACACCTTC
CASSLNGKTANYGYTF
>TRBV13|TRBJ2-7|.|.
TGTGCCAGCAGCGTAGTTACGGACAGCAGGTCCTACGAGCAGTACTTC
CASSVVTDSRSYEQYF
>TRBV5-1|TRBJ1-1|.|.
TGCGCCAGCAGCTTGAATACAGGGAACACTGAAGCTTTCTTT
CASSLNTGNTEAFF
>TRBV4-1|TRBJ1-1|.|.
TGCGCCAGCAGCCAAGGGTGGGGCAGGGAGAACACTGAAGCTTTCTTT
CASSQGWGRENTEAFF
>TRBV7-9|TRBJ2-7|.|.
TGTGCCAGCAGCTTAAGGGGGAGCGGGGACTACGAGCAGTACTTC
CASSLRGSGDYEQYF
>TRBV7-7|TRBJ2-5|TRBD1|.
TGTGCTAGCAGCCCGGACAGGGCCCAAGAGACCCAGTACTTC
CASSPDRAQETQYF
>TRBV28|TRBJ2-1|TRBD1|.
TGTGCCAGCAGTTCGTTTGCTTCCCCGACAGGGAAGAATGAGCAGTTCTTC
CASSSFASPTGKNEQFF
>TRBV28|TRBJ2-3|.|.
TGTGCCAGCAGTGCGAGAAGCTCACGCTTCACAGATACGCAGTATTTT
CASSARSSRFTDTQYF
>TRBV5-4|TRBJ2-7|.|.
TGTGCCAGCAGCTACCTGGACAGCCACGAGCAGTACTTC
CASSYLDSHEQYF
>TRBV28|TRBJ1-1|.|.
TGTGCCAGCAGTTTGCCTTCGGGATCGGGGACTGAAGCTTTCTTT
CASSLPSGSGTEAFF
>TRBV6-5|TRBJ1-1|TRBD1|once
TGTGCCAGCAGTTACTCGGACAGGGGAATGAACACTGAAGCTTTCTTT
CASSYSDRGMNTEAFF
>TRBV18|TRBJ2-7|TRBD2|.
TGTGCCAGCTCACCATGGAGCGGGAGGGCCGGTGAGCAGTACTTC
CASSPWSGRAGEQYF
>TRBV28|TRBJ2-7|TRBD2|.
TGTGCCAGCAGTTCAGGACTAGCGGGGCCCTACGAGCAGTACTTC
CASSSGLAGPYEQYF
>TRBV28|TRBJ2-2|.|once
TGTGCCAGCAGCCGGGGGATCATCGACACCGGGGAGCTGTTTTTT
CASSRGIIDTGELFF
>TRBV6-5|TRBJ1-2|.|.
TGTGCCAGCAGTTACGGGAGGGCAGAGGGACTCTATGGCTACACCTTC
CASSYGRAEGLYGYTF
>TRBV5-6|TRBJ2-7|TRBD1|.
TGTGCCAGCAGCTTCACAGGGGACGAGCAGTACTTC
CASSFTGDEQYF
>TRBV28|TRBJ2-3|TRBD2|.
TGTGCCAGCAGTTCCTCGCTACCGGGACTAGCGACAGATACGCAGTATTTT
CASSSSLPGLATDTQYF
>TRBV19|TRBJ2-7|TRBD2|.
TGTGCCAGTATGAAGGGGACTAGCGGCTCCTACGAGCAGTACTTC
CASMKGTSGSYEQYF
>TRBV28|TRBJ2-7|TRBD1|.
TGTGCCAGCAGTCGACAGGGGACCTACGAGCAGTACTTC
CASSRQGTYEQYF
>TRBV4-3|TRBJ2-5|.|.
TGCGCCAGCAGCCAAGGCGCCCTAGCGACGGAGACCCAGTACTTC
CASSQGALATETQYF
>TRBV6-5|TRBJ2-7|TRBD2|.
TGTGCCAGCAGGGGGACTAAGACGCCGCAGTACTTC
CASRGTKTPQYF
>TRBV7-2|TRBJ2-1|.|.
TGTGCCAGCACCTTTCCCGGGACATCGGGCGACAATGAGCAGTTCTTC
CASTFPGTSGDNEQFF